Listed below are T cell receptor beta chains from one sample, sequenced in a study of CD8 T cells in ankylosing spondylitis. TCRdb reprocessed the 5' RACE reads via MiXCR and lists one record per CDR3 protein. The profile shows some 800,000 distinct CDR3 sequences, about 11% of them singletons. What was sequenced was blood, either unsorted or a sorted T cell fraction (not recorded which). Receptors originate from a male donor with ankylosing spondylitis. CDR3s include the opening cysteine and the closing phenylalanine or tryptophan. A D gene is named only where the DNA matches it firmly. Clone sizes are given selectively: once, few, many, or a class where the clone is expanded.

J gene	D gene	clone size	V gene	CDR3 protein	CDR3 DNA
TRBJ2-3	NA	NA	TRBV4-3	CASSQDMSTDTQYF	TGCGCCAGCAGCCAAGACATGTCGACAGATACGCAGTATTTT
TRBJ2-1	TRBD1	NA	TRBV10-3	CAIARDRGSDEQFF	TGTGCCATCGCCCGCGACAGGGGTAGCGATGAGCAGTTCTTC
TRBJ2-1	TRBD1	NA	TRBV2	CASSVQGNEQFF	TGTGCCAGCAGCGTACAGGGGAATGAGCAGTTCTTC
TRBJ2-2	NA	NA	TRBV30	CAWSPPRLPPLGELFF	TGTGCCTGGAGTCCGCCCCGTCTCCCCCCACTAGGGGAGCTGTTTTTT
TRBJ1-4	NA	once	TRBV4-2	CASSRLGTSKEKLFF	TGTGCCAGCAGCCGACTTGGGACGTCAAAGGAAAAACTGTTTTTT
TRBJ1-3	NA	many	TRBV4-2	CASSQDLAGNTIYF	TGTGCCAGCAGCCAAGATTTGGCTGGAAACACCATATATTTT
TRBJ2-5	NA	NA	TRBV20-1	CSASGDQRDPFQETQYF	TGCAGTGCTAGCGGGGACCAAAGGGACCCATTCCAAGAGACCCAGTACTTC
TRBJ2-7	NA	few	TRBV6-5	CATETRTYEQYF	TGTGCCACCGAGACTAGAACCTACGAGCAGTACTTC
TRBJ2-1	TRBD2	NA	TRBV10-3	CAISWSGTLYNEQFF	TGTGCCATCAGTTGGAGCGGGACCCTCTACAATGAGCAGTTCTTC
TRBJ2-5	NA	NA	TRBV5-1	CASSLTPTETQYF	TGCGCCAGCAGCTTGACCCCCACGGAGACCCAGTACTTC
TRBJ2-7	NA	NA	TRBV4-3	CASSRLGGTNTYEQYF	TGCGCCAGCAGCCGACTGGGGGGGACAAATACCTACGAGCAGTACTTC
TRBJ2-7	TRBD2	NA	TRBV4-2	CASSQEGSRGDEQYF	TGTGCCAGCAGCCAAGAAGGGAGTCGGGGGGACGAGCAGTACTTC
TRBJ2-3	TRBD2	many	TRBV11-2	CASSATSGGALSTDTQYF	TGTGCCAGCAGCGCAACTAGCGGGGGGGCTTTAAGCACAGATACGCAGTATTTT
TRBJ2-1	NA	many	TRBV5-1	CASSLRGLYNEQFF	TGTGCCAGCAGCTTACGGGGTCTGTACAATGAGCAGTTCTTC
TRBJ2-7	NA	NA	TRBV20-1	CSALKGYYWDEQYF	TGCAGTGCCCTGAAGGGGTATTATTGGGACGAGCAGTACTTC
TRBJ1-5	NA	few	TRBV20-1	CSATQGDQPQHF	TGCAGTGCTACACAGGGTGATCAGCCCCAGCATTTT
TRBJ1-1	NA	NA	TRBV28	CASSLGFDDTEAFF	TGTGCCAGCAGTTTAGGGTTCGACGACACTGAAGCTTTCTTT
TRBJ2-4	NA	few	TRBV20-1	CSAPRGDRNIQYF	TGCAGTGCTCCCAGGGGGGACCGGAACATTCAGTACTTC
TRBJ1-4	TRBD1	few	TRBV6-1	CASTTQGAGEKLFF	TGTGCCAGCACCACGCAGGGGGCTGGTGAAAAACTGTTTTTT
TRBJ2-5	NA	NA	TRBV5-1	CASSLSRQDQETQYF	TGCGCCAGCAGCTTGTCTCGACAGGACCAAGAGACCCAGTACTTC
TRBJ2-1	NA	few	TRBV24-1	CATSDPTGSPGYEQFF	TGTGCCACCAGTGATCCCACCGGCAGCCCAGGGTATGAGCAGTTCTTC
TRBJ2-1	TRBD1	NA	TRBV12-3/TRBV12-4	CASIPDRPLYNEQFF	TGTGCCAGCATCCCGGACAGGCCCCTCTACAATGAGCAGTTCTTC
TRBJ1-2	NA	many	TRBV29-1	CSVERGGRSYGYTF	TGCAGCGTTGAAAGAGGGGGAAGGTCCTATGGCTACACCTTC
TRBJ1-2	NA	few	TRBV10-3	CAIRDPRGKEDGYTF	TGTGCCATCAGAGACCCACGGGGGAAGGAAGATGGCTACACCTTC
TRBJ2-3	TRBD2	many	TRBV28	CASSFSPGGGSPTDTQYF	TGTGCCAGCAGTTTCTCACCCGGCGGCGGGAGTCCCACAGATACGCAGTATTTT
TRBJ2-3	TRBD2	NA	TRBV6-1	CASSGAGGPITDTQYF	TGTGCCAGCAGCGGCGCGGGGGGGCCGATCACAGATACGCAGTATTTT
TRBJ1-5	NA	NA	TRBV20-1	CSAHRVGNQPQHF	TGCAGTGCTCACAGGGTGGGCAATCAGCCCCAGCATTTT
TRBJ2-1	TRBD2	few	TRBV5-6	CASSAIAGGRDEQFF	TGTGCCAGCAGCGCAATAGCGGGGGGGCGCGATGAGCAGTTCTTC
TRBJ2-1	TRBD2	NA	TRBV20-1	CSARDLLGGRDYNEQFF	TGCAGTGCTAGAGACCTCTTGGGTGGGAGGGACTACAATGAGCAGTTCTTC
TRBJ2-5	NA	NA	TRBV4-1	CASSQDPDRQETQYF	TGCGCCAGCAGCCAAGATCCCGACAGGCAAGAGACCCAGTACTTC
TRBJ2-7	TRBD1	NA	TRBV7-2	CASSSQPGTGGEQYF	TGTGCCAGCAGCTCGCAACCCGGGACAGGGGGCGAGCAGTACTTC
TRBJ2-7	TRBD2	many	TRBV10-3	CAIRLAGFSYEQYF	TGTGCCATCAGACTAGCGGGATTCTCCTACGAGCAGTACTTC
TRBJ2-1	NA	NA	TRBV5-5	CASSLGPSIGEQFF	TGTGCCAGCAGCTTGGGACCCTCCATAGGTGAGCAGTTCTTC
TRBJ2-3	TRBD2	NA	TRBV20-1	CSAQYSGGVGTDTQYF	TGCAGTGCTCAATATAGCGGGGGGGTCGGCACAGATACGCAGTATTTT
TRBJ2-3	NA	few	TRBV6-5	CASSYEQRTDTQYF	TGTGCCAGCAGTTACGAACAGCGCACAGATACGCAGTATTTT
TRBJ1-1	NA	many	TRBV20-1	CSARSGDTEAFF	TGCAGTGCTAGGTCAGGAGACACTGAAGCTTTCTTT
TRBJ1-6	TRBD1	many	TRBV25-1	CASSQGGNSPLHF	TGTGCCAGCAGTCAGGGGGGGAATTCACCCCTCCACTTT
TRBJ2-2	NA	NA	TRBV7-9	CASSSEAPIRNGELFF	TGTGCCAGCAGCTCAGAGGCGCCCATCCGAAACGGGGAGCTGTTTTTT
TRBJ2-1	TRBD1	many	TRBV7-2	CASSLQSTGVREQFF	TGTGCCAGCAGCTTACAATCGACAGGGGTTCGGGAGCAGTTCTTC